This T cell receptor beta chain was observed in a study of T cell changes during pregnancy in multiple sclerosis. Germline CDR1 and CDR2: LNHDA and SQIVND (reference sequence). The trim removed 5 bases at V and 4 bases at J, leaving 9 bases unmatched. The CDR3 loop spans 15 amino acids. Data came from immunoSEQ multiplex PCR; TCRdb stores just in-frame clones and leaves some out. The data hold 60,000 to 65,000 clones, with roughly 88% observed a single time. The TCR sequence derives from a female donor in good health, enrolled as a control in a pregnancy study. The sequencing here drew on peripheral blood, taken in the second trimester of pregnancy. V is TRBV19 and J is TRBJ2-7, with 9 bases fitting TRBD1. CDR3 region: CASSQIGTGTYEQYF. The CDR3 nucleotides are TGTGCCAGTAGTCAGATCGGGACAGGGACTTACGAGCAGTACTTC.